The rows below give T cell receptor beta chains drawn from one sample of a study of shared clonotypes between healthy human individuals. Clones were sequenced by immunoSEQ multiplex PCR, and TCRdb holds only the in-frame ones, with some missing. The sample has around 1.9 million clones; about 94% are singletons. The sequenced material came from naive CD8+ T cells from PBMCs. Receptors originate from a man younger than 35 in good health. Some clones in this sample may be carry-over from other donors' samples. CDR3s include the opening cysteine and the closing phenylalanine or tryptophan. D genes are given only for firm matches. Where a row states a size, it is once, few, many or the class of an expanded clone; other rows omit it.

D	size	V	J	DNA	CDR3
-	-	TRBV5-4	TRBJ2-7	TGTGCCAGCAGCTTGATGCCGGCGGGCTCCTCCTACGAGCAGTACTTC	CASSLMPAGSSYEQYF
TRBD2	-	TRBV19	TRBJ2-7	TGTGCCAGTAGTATGGGGCTAGCGGGAGGGGCTTACGAGCAGTACTTC	CASSMGLAGGAYEQYF
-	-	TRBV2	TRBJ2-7	TGTGCCAGCAGTGAAGGCAGTCTATCCTACGAGCAGTACTTC	CASSEGSLSYEQYF
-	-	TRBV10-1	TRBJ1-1	TGCGCCAGCAGTGAGTCTACCGTAAACTTGAACACTGAAGCTTTCTTT	CASSESTVNLNTEAFF
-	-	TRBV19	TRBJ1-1	TGTGCCAGTAGTATAAGTCCAGGGTCTGAAGCTTTCTTT	CASSISPGSEAFF
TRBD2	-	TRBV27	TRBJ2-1	TGTGCCAGCAATAAAGGACTAGCGGGGGCGGGTGAGCAGTTCTTC	CASNKGLAGAGEQFF
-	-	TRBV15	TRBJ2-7	TGTGCCACCAGCAGAGGCAGGGAGTACGGAATCGACGAGCAGTACTTC	CATSRGREYGIDEQYF
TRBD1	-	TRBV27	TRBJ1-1	TGTGCCAGCAGCCTTATCCGTGACAGGGGAGCTGAAGCTTTCTTT	CASSLIRDRGAEAFF
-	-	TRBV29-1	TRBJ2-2	TGCAGCGTTCGGTTGAACGGGGAGCTGTTTTTT	CSVRLNGELFF
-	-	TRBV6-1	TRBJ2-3	TGTGCCAGCAGTGACCGGGCACAAGAAGATACGCAGTATTTT	CASSDRAQEDTQYF
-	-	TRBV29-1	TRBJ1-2	TGCAGCGTTGAGGGCAGGACCCTTTCCGGCTACACCTTC	CSVEGRTLSGYTF
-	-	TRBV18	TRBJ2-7	TGTGCCAGCTCACCACGCCAGGGGGGGTTCTACGAGCAGTACTTC	CASSPRQGGFYEQYF
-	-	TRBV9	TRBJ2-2	TGTGCCAGCAGGGTCGGCAACACCGGGGAGCTGTTTTTT	CASRVGNTGELFF
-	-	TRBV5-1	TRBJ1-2	TGCGCCAGCAGCCCGGCTGGGACATTTAACTATGGCTACACCTTC	CASSPAGTFNYGYTF
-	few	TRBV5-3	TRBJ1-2	TGTGCCAGAAGCGGGATCTATGGCTACACCTTC	CARSGIYGYTF
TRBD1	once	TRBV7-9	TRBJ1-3	TGTGCCAGCAGCTTCTTTTCCCCTGGGGACAGGGACTATTTT	CASSFFSPGDRDYF